The rows below give T cell receptor beta chains drawn from one sample of a study of cytomegalovirus exposure and HLA in healthy donors. The table came from immunoSEQ multiplex PCR; TCRdb's copy has only in-frame clones and leaves some out. Of under 200,000 clones in the sample, around 80% were seen once. The specimen was PBMCs. These receptors were taken from a human donor in good health. The CDR3 runs from the conserved cysteine through the conserved F or W. The order of the fields is D gene, clone size, V gene, J gene, CDR3 protein, CDR3 DNA. D genes are given only for firm matches. Not all rows give a size; the values are once, few, many and, for expanded clones, a class.

>TRBD2|-|TRBV4-2|TRBJ2-1
CASSVRLAGGNEQFF
TGTGCCAGCAGCGTACGACTAGCGGGGGGAAATGAGCAGTTCTTC
>-|-|TRBV7-2|TRBJ2-3
CASSLAGTSLDTQYF
TGTGCCAGCAGCTTAGCCGGGACATCTTTGGATACGCAGTATTTT
>TRBD2|-|TRBV2|TRBJ2-1
CASVSGGTYNEQFF
TGTGCCAGCGTGAGCGGGGGGACCTACAATGAGCAGTTCTTC
>TRBD1|-|TRBV5-5|TRBJ1-5
CASSLAGGGQPQHF
TGTGCCAGCAGCTTGGCAGGGGGCGGTCAGCCCCAGCATTTT
>TRBD1|-|TRBV6-1|TRBJ1-5
CASSDKDRGWGSNQPQHF
TGTGCCAGCAGTGATAAGGACAGGGGATGGGGAAGCAATCAGCCCCAGCATTTT
>TRBD2|once|TRBV10-2|TRBJ2-7
CASGFSGGIYEQYF
TGCGCCAGCGGATTTAGCGGGGGGATATACGAGCAGTACTTC
>TRBD2|-|TRBV25-1|TRBJ2-1
CASSDISGGEFF
TGTGCCAGCAGTGACATTAGCGGGGGGGAGTTCTTC
>-|-|TRBV28|TRBJ2-7
CASSIGGTSYEQYF
TGTGCCAGCAGTATCGGAGGGACCTCCTACGAGCAGTACTTC
>-|-|TRBV7-2|TRBJ2-3
CASSLGAGRTDTQYF
TGTGCCAGCAGCTTAGGCGCGGGCCGCACAGATACGCAGTATTTT
>TRBD1|-|TRBV7-9|TRBJ1-2
CASSLSGQGVYGYTF
TGTGCCAGCAGCCTCAGCGGGCAGGGGGTTTATGGCTACACCTTC
>-|few|TRBV7-9|TRBJ2-3
CASSSVQGIADTQYF
TGTGCCAGCAGCTCGGTCCAGGGGATCGCAGATACGCAGTATTTT
>-|once|TRBV13|TRBJ1-4
CASSLRGGIEKLFF
TGTGCCAGCAGCTTAAGGGGGGGGATTGAAAAACTGTTTTTT
>TRBD1|-|TRBV18|TRBJ1-5
CASSPPGQVTNQPQHF
TGTGCCAGCTCACCCCCGGGACAGGTCACCAATCAGCCCCAGCATTTT
>-|-|TRBV6-1|TRBJ1-2
CASSEDSFFNYGYTF
TGTGCCAGCAGTGAGGACAGCTTTTTCAACTATGGCTACACCTTC
>TRBD1|once|TRBV7-8|TRBJ2-7
CASSLYGTGFEQYF
TGTGCCAGCAGCTTATACGGGACAGGGTTCGAGCAGTACTTC
>TRBD1|-|TRBV4-1|TRBJ1-4
CASGLGGANEKLFF
TGCGCCAGCGGATTAGGGGGCGCGAATGAAAAACTGTTTTTT
>TRBD2|once|TRBV4-2|TRBJ2-7
CASSQDQWGGNEQYF
TGTGCCAGCAGCCAAGACCAATGGGGGGGGAACGAGCAGTACTTC
>-|-|TRBV5-6|TRBJ1-1
CASSLRGSGAFF
TGTGCCAGCAGCTTGAGGGGAAGTGGAGCTTTCTTT
>-|-|TRBV4-3|TRBJ2-3
CASSQDLGGAGTDTQYF
TGCGCCAGCAGCCAAGATCTTGGAGGGGCCGGCACAGATACGCAGTATTTT
>TRBD1|-|TRBV4-1|TRBJ2-7
CASSQVDSGTGAYEQYF
TGCGCCAGCAGCCAAGTGGATTCCGGGACAGGGGCCTACGAGCAGTACTTC
>-|-|TRBV5-1|TRBJ1-1
CASSRTPRGTEAFF
TGCGCCAGCAGCAGGACACCCCGCGGCACTGAAGCTTTCTTT
>TRBD1|-|TRBV4-3|TRBJ1-4
CASSQGTGSVATNEKLFF
TGCGCCAGCAGCCAAGGGACAGGGTCCGTTGCAACTAATGAAAAACTGTTTTTT
>-|-|TRBV6-6|TRBJ2-7
CASSYGTQYFSEQYF
TGTGCCAGCAGTTACGGTACGCAGTATTTCAGCGAGCAGTACTTC
>TRBD2|-|TRBV7-2|TRBJ2-7
CASSARLAGSEQYF
TGTGCCAGCAGCGCCCGACTAGCGGGGAGCGAGCAGTACTTC
>-|-|TRBV25-1|TRBJ1-1
CASSEWADTEAFF
TGTGCCAGCAGTGAATGGGCCGACACTGAAGCTTTCTTT
>-|-|TRBV6-5|TRBJ2-3
CASRTTERSTDTQYF
TGTGCCAGCAGAACGACAGAAAGAAGCACAGATACGCAGTATTTT
>TRBD2|once|TRBV7-2|TRBJ2-5
CASSLRGLAGEETQYF
TGTGCCAGCAGCTTGAGGGGACTAGCGGGTGAAGAGACCCAGTACTTC
>TRBD1|-|TRBV6-5|TRBJ2-7
CASSYSFTGAYEQYF
TGTGCCAGCAGTTACTCATTCACAGGGGCCTACGAGCAGTACTTC
>TRBD1|few|TRBV18|TRBJ1-2
CASSPQVPGQGLDYGYTF
TGTGCCAGCTCACCACAAGTCCCGGGACAGGGTTTGGACTATGGCTACACCTTC
>-|-|TRBV5-4|TRBJ1-1
CASSSPGFTNTEAFF
TGTGCCAGCAGCTCCCCAGGCTTCACGAACACTGAAGCTTTCTTT
>TRBD2|once|TRBV2|TRBJ2-1
CASSAERGYNEQFF
TGTGCCAGCAGTGCCGAGCGGGGGTACAATGAGCAGTTCTTC
>-|-|TRBV4-1|TRBJ1-3
CASSQPGNGNTIYF
TGCGCCAGCAGCCAACCCGGGAATGGAAACACCATATATTTT
>-|few|TRBV11-3|TRBJ2-3
CASSLGASTDTQYF
TGTGCCAGCAGCTTAGGAGCTAGCACAGATACGCAGTATTTT
>-|few|TRBV20-1|TRBJ1-1
CSARQYTEAFF
TGCAGTGCAAGACAGTACACTGAAGCTTTCTTT
>TRBD1|-|TRBV14|TRBJ2-1
CASSQAWTGQAEQFF
TGTGCCAGCAGCCAAGCCTGGACAGGTCAGGCTGAGCAGTTCTTC
>TRBD2|-|TRBV7-9|TRBJ2-3
CASSGRTSGGAVGSDTQYF
TGTGCCAGCAGCGGACGAACTAGCGGGGGGGCAGTGGGATCAGATACGCAGTATTTT
>TRBD1|-|TRBV5-4|TRBJ1-1
CASSTGGLEAFF
TGTGCCAGCAGCACAGGGGGCTTGGAAGCTTTCTTT
>-|-|TRBV29-1|TRBJ1-3
CSAFSGNTIYF
TGCAGCGCCTTCTCTGGAAACACCATATATTTT
>-|-|TRBV6-6|TRBJ2-7
CASSHSYEQYF
TGTGCCAGCAGTCATTCCTACGAGCAGTACTTC
>TRBD2|-|TRBV19|TRBJ2-1
CASSGRGRNEQFF
TGTGCCAGTAGTGGGAGGGGTAGGAATGAGCAGTTCTTC
>TRBD1|-|TRBV7-7|TRBJ2-1
CASSWDRDHEQFF
TGTGCCAGCAGCTGGGACAGGGACCATGAGCAGTTCTTC
>-|-|TRBV6-5|TRBJ2-7
CASSLSGVFYEQYF
TGTGCCAGCAGTTTATCAGGGGTGTTCTACGAGCAGTACTTC
>-|-|TRBV2|TRBJ1-2
CASSETASTNYGYTF
TGTGCCAGCAGTGAGACAGCGAGCACAAACTATGGCTACACCTTC
>TRBD1|-|TRBV4-2|TRBJ1-1
CASSRDRNTEAFF
TGTGCCAGCAGTCGGGACAGGAACACTGAAGCTTTCTTT
>TRBD1|-|TRBV19|TRBJ2-7
CASSPTGIEQYF
TGTGCCAGTAGCCCGACAGGGATCGAGCAGTACTTC
>-|-|TRBV6-1|TRBJ2-3
CASSEAGSTDTQYF
TGTGCCAGCAGTGAGGCGGGTAGCACAGATACGCAGTATTTT
>-|-|TRBV19|TRBJ1-2
CASSINGVVYGYTF
TGTGCCAGTAGTATAAACGGGGTGGTATATGGCTACACCTTC
>TRBD2|-|TRBV12-5|TRBJ2-7
CASGLSGGAYEQYF
TGTGCTAGTGGTCTAAGCGGGGGGGCGTACGAGCAGTACTTC
>-|few|TRBV20-1|TRBJ1-1
CSAPSGFEAFF
TGCAGTGCTCCGAGTGGTTTTGAAGCTTTCTTT
>-|once|TRBV15|TRBJ2-6
CATSRDRESGANVLTF
TGTGCCACCAGCAGAGATCGGGAGTCTGGGGCCAACGTCCTGACTTTC
>-|-|TRBV6-1|TRBJ1-2
CASSEALRNRARGYTF
TGTGCCAGCAGTGAAGCGCTTCGTAACAGGGCGAGAGGCTACACCTTC
>TRBD2|-|TRBV4-1|TRBJ2-7
CASSQERAGLSYEQYF
TGCGCCAGCAGCCAAGAAAGAGCGGGGCTATCCTACGAGCAGTACTTC
>-|once|TRBV7-9|TRBJ2-5
CASSSRLTEETQYF
TGTGCCAGCAGCTCCAGACTGACGGAAGAGACCCAGTACTTC
>-|-|TRBV21-1|TRBJ2-1
CASSGPGQSSYNEQFF
TGTGCCAGCAGCGGACCCGGACAGAGTTCCTACAATGAGCAGTTCTTC
>TRBD2|-|TRBV7-7|TRBJ2-3
CASSLKAGDTQYF
TGTGCCAGCAGCTTAAAAGCGGGGGATACGCAGTATTTT
>-|once|TRBV19|TRBJ2-7
CASSIGTDYEQYF
TGTGCCAGTAGTATAGGGACAGACTACGAGCAGTACTTC
>-|few|TRBV12-5|TRBJ1-1
CASGPDRGWNTEAFF
TGTGCTAGTGGCCCTGACCGCGGGTGGAACACTGAAGCTTTCTTT
>-|-|TRBV7-9|TRBJ1-2
CASTQSSYGYTF
TGTGCCAGCACACAATCAAGCTATGGCTACACCTTC
>TRBD2|once|TRBV6-6|TRBJ2-3
CASSYREAGGTDTQYF
TGTGCCAGCAGTTACCGGGAAGCGGGGGGCACAGATACGCAGTATTTT
>TRBD1|-|TRBV7-3|TRBJ2-3
CASSVSRDRGADTQYF
TGTGCCAGCAGCGTGAGCCGGGACAGGGGGGCAGATACGCAGTATTTT